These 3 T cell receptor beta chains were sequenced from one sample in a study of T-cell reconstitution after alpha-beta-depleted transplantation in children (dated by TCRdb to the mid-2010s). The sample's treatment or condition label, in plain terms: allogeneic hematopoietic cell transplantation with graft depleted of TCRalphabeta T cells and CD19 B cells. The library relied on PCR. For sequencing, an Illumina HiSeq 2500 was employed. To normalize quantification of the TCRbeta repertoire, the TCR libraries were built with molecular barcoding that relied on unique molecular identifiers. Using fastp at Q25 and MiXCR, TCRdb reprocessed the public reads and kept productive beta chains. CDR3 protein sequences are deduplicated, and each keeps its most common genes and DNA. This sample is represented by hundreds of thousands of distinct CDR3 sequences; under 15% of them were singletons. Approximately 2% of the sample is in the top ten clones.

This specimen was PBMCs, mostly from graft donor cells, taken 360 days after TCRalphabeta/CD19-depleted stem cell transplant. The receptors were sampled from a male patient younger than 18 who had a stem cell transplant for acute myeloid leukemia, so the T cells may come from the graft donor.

The CDR3 DNA reads as TGCGCCAGCAGCCAGTACAGGGGGCCAGGTTTGAACACTGAAGCTTTCTTT. This sequence encodes CASSQYRGPGLNTEAFF. V is TRBV4-3 and J is TRBJ1-1; 9 positions agree with TRBD1. The germline gives CDR1 LGHNA, CDR2 YSLEER. The CDR3 is 17 amino acids. The V segment lost 3 bases and the J segment 0 bases; nucleotides outside the gene matches: 8.

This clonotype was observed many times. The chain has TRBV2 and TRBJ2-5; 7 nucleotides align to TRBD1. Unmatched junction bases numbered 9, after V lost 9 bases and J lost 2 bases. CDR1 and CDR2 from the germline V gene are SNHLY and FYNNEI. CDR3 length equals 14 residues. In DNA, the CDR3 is TGTGCCAGTCCCCTCGGGACAGATCAAGAGACCCAGTACTTC. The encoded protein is CASPLGTDQETQYF.

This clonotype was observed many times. CDR3 region: CATVGSTAVTYNEQFF. The CDR3 DNA is TGTGCCACCGTGGGGAGTACAGCGGTAACTTACAATGAGCAGTTCTTC. The gene calls are TRBV15 and TRBJ2-1; D is possibly TRBD2 (5 bases). This CDR3 has 16 residues. Trimming pared 8 bases from V and 4 bases from J, leaving 21 bases between. CDR1 and CDR2 from the germline V gene are LNHNV and YYDKDF (reference sequence).